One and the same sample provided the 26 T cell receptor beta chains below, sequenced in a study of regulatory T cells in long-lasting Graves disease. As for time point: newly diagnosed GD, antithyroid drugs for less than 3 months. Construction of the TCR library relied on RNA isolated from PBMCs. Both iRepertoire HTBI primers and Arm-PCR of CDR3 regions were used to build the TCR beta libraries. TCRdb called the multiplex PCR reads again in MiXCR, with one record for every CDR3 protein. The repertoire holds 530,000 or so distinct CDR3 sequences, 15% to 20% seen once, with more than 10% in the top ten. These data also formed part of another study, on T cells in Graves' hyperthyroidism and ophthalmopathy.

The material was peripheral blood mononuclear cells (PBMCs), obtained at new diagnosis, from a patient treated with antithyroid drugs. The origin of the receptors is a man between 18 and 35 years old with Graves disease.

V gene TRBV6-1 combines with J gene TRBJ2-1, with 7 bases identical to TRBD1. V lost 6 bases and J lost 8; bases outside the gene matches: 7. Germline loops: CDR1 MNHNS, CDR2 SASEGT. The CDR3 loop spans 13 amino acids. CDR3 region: CASSPLQGHEQFF. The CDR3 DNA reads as TGTGCCAGCAGCCCCTTACAGGGGCATGAGCAGTTCTTC.

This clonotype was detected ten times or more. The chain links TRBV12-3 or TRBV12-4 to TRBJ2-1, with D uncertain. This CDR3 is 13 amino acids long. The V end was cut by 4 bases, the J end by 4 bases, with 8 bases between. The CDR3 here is CASSSDGYNEQFF. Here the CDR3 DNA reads TGTGCCAGCAGTTCTGACGGATACAATGAGCAGTTCTTC.

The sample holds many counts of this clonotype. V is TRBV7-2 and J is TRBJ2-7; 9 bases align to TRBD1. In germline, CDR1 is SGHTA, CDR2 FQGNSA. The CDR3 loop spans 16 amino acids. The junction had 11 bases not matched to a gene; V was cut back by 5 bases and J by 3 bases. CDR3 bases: TGTGCCAGCAGCCCCCAGGGACAGGGAGGGGTCTACGAGCAGTACTTC. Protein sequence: CASSPQGQGGVYEQYF. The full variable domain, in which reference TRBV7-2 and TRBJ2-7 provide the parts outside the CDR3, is GAGVSQSPSNKVTEKGKDVELRCDPISGHTALYWYRQSLGQGLEFLIYFQGNSAPDKSGLPSDRFSAERTGGSVSTLTIQRTQQEDSAVYLCASSPQGQGGVYEQYFGPGTRLTVT.

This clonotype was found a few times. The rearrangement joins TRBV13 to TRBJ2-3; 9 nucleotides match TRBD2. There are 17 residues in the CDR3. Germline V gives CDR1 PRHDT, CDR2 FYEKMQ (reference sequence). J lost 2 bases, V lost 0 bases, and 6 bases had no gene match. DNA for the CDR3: TGTGCCAGCAGCTTAGGCCTGATAGCGGGAGACACAGATACGCAGTATTTT. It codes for CASSLGLIAGDTDTQYF.

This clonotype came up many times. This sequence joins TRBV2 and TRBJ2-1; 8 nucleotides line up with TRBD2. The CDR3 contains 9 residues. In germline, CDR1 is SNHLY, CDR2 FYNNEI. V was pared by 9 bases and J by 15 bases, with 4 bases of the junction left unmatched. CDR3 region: CASRTSMFF. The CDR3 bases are TGTGCCAGTAGGACTAGCATGTTCTTC. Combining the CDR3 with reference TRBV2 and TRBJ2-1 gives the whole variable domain EPEVTQTPSHQVTQMGQEVILRCVPISNHLYFYWYRQILGQKVEFLVSFYNNEISEKSEIFDDQFSVERPDGSNFTLKIRSTKLEDSAMYFCASRTSMFFGPGTRLTVL.

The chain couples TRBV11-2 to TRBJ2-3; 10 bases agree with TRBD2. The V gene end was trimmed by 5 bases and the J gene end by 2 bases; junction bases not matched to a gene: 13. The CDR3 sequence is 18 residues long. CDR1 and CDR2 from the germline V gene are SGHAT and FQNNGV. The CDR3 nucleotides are TGTGCCAGCAGCCATCCAGCAGCGGGAGGGTCCTACACAGATACGCAGTATTTT. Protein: CASSHPAAGGSYTDTQYF. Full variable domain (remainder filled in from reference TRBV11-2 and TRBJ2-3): EAGVAQSPRYKIIEKRQSVAFWCNPISGHATLYWYQQILGQGPKLLIQFQNNGVVDDSQLPKDRFSAERLKGVDSTLKIQPAKLEDSAVYLCASSHPAAGGSYTDTQYFGPGTRLTVL.

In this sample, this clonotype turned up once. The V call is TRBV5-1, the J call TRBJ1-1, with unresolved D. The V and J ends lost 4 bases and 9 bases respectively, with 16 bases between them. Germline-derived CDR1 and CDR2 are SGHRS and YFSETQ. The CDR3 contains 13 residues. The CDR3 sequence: CASSLDETLQAFF. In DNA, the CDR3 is TGCGCCAGCAGCCTGGATGAAACACTGCAAGCTTTCTTT.

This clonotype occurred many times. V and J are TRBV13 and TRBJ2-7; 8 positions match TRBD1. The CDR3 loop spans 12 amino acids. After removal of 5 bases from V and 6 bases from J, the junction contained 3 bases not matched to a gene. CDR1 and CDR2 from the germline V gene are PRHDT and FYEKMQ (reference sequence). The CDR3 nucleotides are TGTGCCAGCAGCCGCGGACAGGGCGAGCAGTACTTC. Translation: CASSRGQGEQYF.

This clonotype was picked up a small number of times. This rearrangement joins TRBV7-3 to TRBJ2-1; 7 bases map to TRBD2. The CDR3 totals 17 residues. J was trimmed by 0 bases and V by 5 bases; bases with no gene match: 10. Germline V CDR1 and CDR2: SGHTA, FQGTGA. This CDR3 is CASSPRGGPSSYNEQFF. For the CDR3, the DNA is TGTGCCAGCAGCCCCCGGGGAGGGCCCAGCTCCTACAATGAGCAGTTCTTC.

The CDR3 DNA reads as TGTGCCAGTAGTATAGGGATGGGCCGTCCAGATACGCAGTATTTT. This sequence encodes CASSIGMGRPDTQYF. J is TRBJ2-3 and V is TRBV19; D remains unclear. Deletions cut 1 base from V and 4 bases from J, with 12 bases between. The CDR3 runs 15 residues. Germline CDR1 reads LNHDA; CDR2 reads SQIVND (reference sequence).

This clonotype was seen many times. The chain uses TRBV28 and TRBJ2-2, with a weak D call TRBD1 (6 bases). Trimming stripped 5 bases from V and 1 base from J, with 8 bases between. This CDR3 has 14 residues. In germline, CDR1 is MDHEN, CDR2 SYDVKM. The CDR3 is CASSPGQNTGELFF. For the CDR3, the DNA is TGTGCCAGCAGTCCGGGACAGAACACCGGGGAGCTGTTTTTT.

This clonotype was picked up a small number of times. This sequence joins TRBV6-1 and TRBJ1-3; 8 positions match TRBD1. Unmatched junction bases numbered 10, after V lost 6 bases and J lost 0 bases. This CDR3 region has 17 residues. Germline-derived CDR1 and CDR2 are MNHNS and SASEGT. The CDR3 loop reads CASSLTATGGSGNTIYF. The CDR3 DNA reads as TGTGCCAGCAGCCTAACCGCCACAGGGGGCTCTGGAAACACCATATATTTT.

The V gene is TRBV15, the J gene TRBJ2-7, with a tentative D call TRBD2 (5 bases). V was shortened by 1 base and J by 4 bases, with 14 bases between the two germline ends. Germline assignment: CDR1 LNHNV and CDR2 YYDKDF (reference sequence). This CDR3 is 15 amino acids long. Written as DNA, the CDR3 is TGTGCCACCAGCAGAGGGGATAGCGCGCTGTACGAGCAGTACTTC. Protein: CATSRGDSALYEQYF.

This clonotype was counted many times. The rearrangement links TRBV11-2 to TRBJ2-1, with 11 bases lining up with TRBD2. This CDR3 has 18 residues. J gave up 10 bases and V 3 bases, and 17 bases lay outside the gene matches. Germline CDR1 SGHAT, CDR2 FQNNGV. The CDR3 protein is CASSLLLAGEGLGGEQFF. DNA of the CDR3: TGTGCCAGCAGCTTGTTACTAGCGGGAGAGGGGCTAGGAGGGGAGCAGTTCTTC.

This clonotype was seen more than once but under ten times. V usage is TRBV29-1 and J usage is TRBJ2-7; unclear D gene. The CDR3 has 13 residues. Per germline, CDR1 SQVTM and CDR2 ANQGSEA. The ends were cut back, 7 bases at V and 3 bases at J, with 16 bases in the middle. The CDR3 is CSALIGGNYEQYF. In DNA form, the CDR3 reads TGCAGCGCCTTGATTGGCGGAAACTACGAGCAGTACTTC.

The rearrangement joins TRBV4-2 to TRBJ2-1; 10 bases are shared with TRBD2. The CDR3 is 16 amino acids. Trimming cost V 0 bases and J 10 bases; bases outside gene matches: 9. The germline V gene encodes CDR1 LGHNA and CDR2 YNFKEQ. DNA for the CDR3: TGTGCCAGCAGCCAAGAGGGGCTAGCGGGAGTTAAAGAGCAGTTCTTC. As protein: CASSQEGLAGVKEQFF.

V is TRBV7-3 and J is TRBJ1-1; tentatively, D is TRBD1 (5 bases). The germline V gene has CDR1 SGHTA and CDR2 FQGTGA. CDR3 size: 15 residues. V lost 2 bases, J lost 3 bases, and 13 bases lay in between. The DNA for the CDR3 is TGTGCCAGCAGCTTATCCAGGGATGGGGACACTGAAGCTTTCTTT. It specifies CASSLSRDGDTEAFF.

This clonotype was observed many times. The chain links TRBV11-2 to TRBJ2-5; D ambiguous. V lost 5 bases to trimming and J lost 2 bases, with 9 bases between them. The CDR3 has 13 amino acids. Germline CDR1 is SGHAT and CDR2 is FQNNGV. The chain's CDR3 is CASSRVGQETQYF. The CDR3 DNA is TGTGCCAGCAGCCGTGTGGGGCAAGAGACCCAGTACTTC.

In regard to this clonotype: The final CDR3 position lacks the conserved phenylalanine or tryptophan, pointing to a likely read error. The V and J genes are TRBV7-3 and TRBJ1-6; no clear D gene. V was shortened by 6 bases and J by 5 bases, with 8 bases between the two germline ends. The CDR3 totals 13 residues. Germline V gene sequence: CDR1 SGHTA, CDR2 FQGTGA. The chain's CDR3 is CASSSANNSPLHS. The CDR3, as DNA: TGTGCCAGCAGTTCCGCAAATAATTCACCCCTCCACTCT.

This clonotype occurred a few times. The CDR3 here is CASSLSHRGGQYNEQFF. CDR3 nucleotide sequence: TGTGCCAGCAGTTTATCCCACCGGGGAGGACAGTACAATGAGCAGTTCTTC. The chain uses TRBV27 and TRBJ2-1; D could derive from TRBD1 or TRBD2 (6 bases each). CDR1 is MNHEY, CDR2 SMNVEV, per germline (reference sequence). The V and J ends lost 0 bases and 4 bases respectively, with 16 bases between them. This CDR3 is built from 17 residues.

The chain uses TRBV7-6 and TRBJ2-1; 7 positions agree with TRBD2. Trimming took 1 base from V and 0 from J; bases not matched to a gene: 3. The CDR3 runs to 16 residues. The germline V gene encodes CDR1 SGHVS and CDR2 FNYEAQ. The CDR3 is CASSLVWGGSYNEQFF. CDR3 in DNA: TGTGCCAGCAGCTTAGTGTGGGGGGGCTCCTACAATGAGCAGTTCTTC.

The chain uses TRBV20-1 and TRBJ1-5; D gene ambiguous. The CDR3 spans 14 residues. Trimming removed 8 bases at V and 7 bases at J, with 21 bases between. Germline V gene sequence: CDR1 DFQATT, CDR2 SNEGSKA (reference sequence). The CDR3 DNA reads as TGCAGTACTGCGCGAGGAGGGTCCGAACAGCCCCAGCATTTT. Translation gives CSTARGGSEQPQHF.

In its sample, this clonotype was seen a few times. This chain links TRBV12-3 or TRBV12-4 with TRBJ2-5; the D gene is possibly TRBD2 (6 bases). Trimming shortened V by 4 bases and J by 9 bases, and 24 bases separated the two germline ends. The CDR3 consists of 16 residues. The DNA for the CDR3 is TGTGCCAGCAGTTCCACGCGGGGCGGACGGACGGGGGCCCAGTACTTC. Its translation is CASSSTRGGRTGAQYF.

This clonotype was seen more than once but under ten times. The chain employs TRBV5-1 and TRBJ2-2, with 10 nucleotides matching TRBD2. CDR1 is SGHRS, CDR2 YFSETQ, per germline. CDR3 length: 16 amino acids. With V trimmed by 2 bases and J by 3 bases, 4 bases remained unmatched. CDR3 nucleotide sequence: TGCGCCAGCAGCTTAGTAGGGACTAGCGACACCGGGGAGCTGTTTTTT. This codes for CASSLVGTSDTGELFF.

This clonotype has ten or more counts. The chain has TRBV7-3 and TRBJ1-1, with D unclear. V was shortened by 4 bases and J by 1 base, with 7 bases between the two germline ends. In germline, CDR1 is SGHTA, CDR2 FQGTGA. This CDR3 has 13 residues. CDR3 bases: TGTGCCAGCAGCTCCCGAGCGAACACTGAAGCTTTCTTT. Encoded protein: CASSSRANTEAFF.

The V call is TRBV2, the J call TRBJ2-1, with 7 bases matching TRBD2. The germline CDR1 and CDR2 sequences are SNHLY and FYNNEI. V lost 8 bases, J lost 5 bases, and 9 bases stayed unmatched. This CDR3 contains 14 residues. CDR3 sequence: CASQPGRADNEQFF. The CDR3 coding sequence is TGTGCCAGCCAGCCGGGGAGGGCAGACAATGAGCAGTTCTTC.